The clone carrying this T cell receptor beta chain was seen once. Its target is not known. TCRdb's table, derived via immunoSEQ multiplex PCR, lists solely in-frame clones and lacks some. The table records 57,000 or so clones, 73% of them present only once. There are 13 residues in the CDR3. V lost 4 bases and J 4 bases, leaving 10 bases between the germline ends. Germline CDR1 SGHTA, CDR2 FQGNSA. The sample comes from a study of vaccination effects on CD4 cells after COVID-19. Study summary: Following the second dose by a median of 72 days, the post-vaccine samples were obtained.

After expansion with viral peptide pools in the ViraFEST assay, antigen-specific CD4+ T cells were sequenced. CD4+ T cell isolation took place after less than 13 days of culture. Each participant received a vaccine that was either BNT162b2 or mRNA-1273, given as two doses. With around 10 ug/ml peptides and about 9.7 IU/ml IL-2, some 2 million PBMC per well were cultured. Study results and limitations: Only 1 of 255 vaccine-induced clones from healthy vaccinees cross-reacted with common cold coronaviruses. At late timepoints after vaccination, vaccine- and infection-induced clones shrank markedly.

The sequencing used CD4+ T cells from PBMCs cultured with HCoV-229E spike peptides, collected after COVID-19 vaccination. The genes are TRBV7-2 and TRBJ1-1; D is unresolved. The receptor comes from a human donor who received a COVID-19 vaccine. The CDR3 DNA reads as TGTGCCAGCAGCTCCCTGGTAGGCACTGAAGCTTTCTTT. Translated: CASSSLVGTEAFF.